This paragraph reports one TCR beta chain. The antigen remains undetermined. Data came from immunoSEQ multiplex PCR; TCRdb stores just in-frame clones and leaves some out. This table has about 79,000 clones, about nine tenths appearing once. Trimming took 0 bases from V and 0 from J, leaving 5 bases between them. The CDR3 totals 14 residues. Germline CDR1 and CDR2: SGHRS and YFSETQ. This entry belongs to a study of OX40 agonist ivuxolimab in advanced cancers. Study context: Earlier anti-PD-1, anti-PD-L1 or anti-CTLA-4 therapy was permitted; 40% had received some. Study-wide findings and caveats: More expanded clones were seen, on average, in CD8+ T cells than in CD4+. Both CD4+ and CD8+ T cell populations in blood had undergone clonal expansion by week 6 at 0.1 to 3.0 mg/kg.

This sequence originates from an adult with an advanced solid tumor such as melanoma, head and neck, liver or kidney cancer. The chain links TRBV5-1 to TRBJ2-3, with D uncertain. This material consisted of CD4+ or CD8+ T cells sorted from blood, taken in a trial of the OX40 agonist ivuxolimab. The CDR3 nucleotides read TGCGCCAGCAGCTTGGTACCGAGCACAGATACGCAGTATTTT. It encodes CASSLVPSTDTQYF.